The 8 T cell receptor beta chains given below trace back to one sample, sequenced in a study of blood T cell repertoires in COVID-19. Sequencing was performed with immunoSEQ multiplex PCR; in TCRdb, only in-frame clones are kept and a portion is missing. This repertoire shows roughly 130,000 clones, about 80% found once; its top ten account for around 10%. The sample consisted of PBMCs or T cells enriched from blood (not recorded which). The source is a man aged 45-60 years who had recovered from COVID-19.

J is TRBJ2-7 and V is TRBV27, with 9 bases identical to TRBD2. CDR1 is MNHEY, CDR2 SMNVEV, per germline (reference sequence). This CDR3 region has 17 residues. The V and J ends lost 3 bases and 0 bases, in that order; junction bases with no gene match: 9. The CDR3 sequence is CASSFKTGTSYSYEQYF. CDR3 DNA sequence: TGTGCCAGCAGTTTTAAAACCGGGACTAGCTACTCCTACGAGCAGTACTTC.

V and J are TRBV5-4 and TRBJ1-1; D gene ambiguous. V was shortened by 4 bases and J by 1 base, with 11 bases between the two germline ends. This CDR3 comprises 14 residues. CDR1 is SGHNT and CDR2 is YYREEE in the germline V gene (reference sequence). The CDR3 DNA reads TGTGCCAGCAGCACTCCTACAGCGAACACTGAAGCTTTCTTT. Residues: CASSTPTANTEAFF. Drawing the rest from reference TRBV5-4 and TRBJ1-1, the complete variable domain is ETGVTQSPTHLIKTRGQQVTLRCSSQSGHNTVSWYQQALGQGPQFIFQYYREEENGRGNFPPRFSGLQFPNYSSELNVNALELDDSALYLCASSTPTANTEAFFGQGTRLTVV.

The chain joins TRBV9 to TRBJ1-2, with D possibly being TRBD1 (5 bases). Germline V gene sequence: CDR1 SGDLS, CDR2 YYNGEE. The ends were cut back, 0 bases at V and 7 bases at J, with 10 bases in the middle. This CDR3 is 13 amino acids long. The CDR3: CASSVVQDAGYTF. The DNA for the CDR3 is TGTGCCAGCAGCGTAGTACAGGATGCTGGCTACACCTTC.

V and J are TRBV20-1 and TRBJ1-1, with D uncertain. Trimming left V 6 bases short and J 6 bases short, with 17 bases between. CDR3 length: 13 residues. CDR1 and CDR2 from the germline V gene are DFQATT and SNEGSKA (reference sequence). The CDR3 protein is CSASGGYGSEAFF. DNA of the CDR3: TGCAGTGCCAGTGGAGGGTACGGCTCTGAAGCTTTCTTT.

V and J are TRBV4-3 and TRBJ2-3, with D perhaps matching TRBD1 (6 bases). Germline V lookup: CDR1 LGHNA, CDR2 YSLEER. The CDR3 has 15 amino acids. V gave up 1 base and J gave up 3 bases, with 11 bases separating them. CDR3 nucleotide sequence: TGCGCCAGCAGCCAAGCTGGGGGCCGTACAGATACGCAGTATTTT. Amino acid sequence: CASSQAGGRTDTQYF.

The chain is built from TRBV5-6 and TRBJ1-5, with TRBD1 matching 11 bases. V shed 2 bases and J 0 bases; nucleotides not matched to a gene: 4. Germline values: CDR1 SGHDT, CDR2 YYEEEE. The CDR3 runs to 17 residues. CDR3 in amino acids: CASSFRTGGFSNQPQHF. The CDR3 DNA sequence: TGTGCCAGCAGCTTTCGGACAGGGGGCTTTAGCAATCAGCCCCAGCATTTT.

This clone was counted a single time. CDR3 nucleotides: TGTGCCTGGCACCGGACAGGGACTAATGAAAAACTGTTTTTT. Amino acids: CAWHRTGTNEKLFF. The chain is built from TRBV30 and TRBJ1-4; 8 bases agree with TRBD1. Germline V gives CDR1 GTSNPN, CDR2 SVGIG (reference sequence). V was clipped by 5 bases and J by 2 bases; unmatched bases: 4. The CDR3 length is 14 residues.

This chain uses TRBV25-1 with TRBJ2-7; D call uncertain. CDR3 length: 14 amino acids. Germline CDR1 MGHDK, CDR2 SYGVNS. V gave up 6 bases and J gave up 2 bases, with 14 bases separating them. Written as DNA, the CDR3 is TGTGCCAGCAGCCCGCCCGAGGAAACCTACGAGCAGTACTTC. As protein: CASSPPEETYEQYF.